This paragraph covers one TCR beta chain sequence. The data are from a study of T cell responses to AZD1222 COVID-19 vaccine. Generated by immunoSEQ multiplex PCR, the TCRdb table keeps only in-frame clones and is missing some. The sample consists of 180,000 or so clones, approximately 95% of them appearing once. CDR1 is LGHDT, CDR2 YNNKEL, per germline (reference sequence). There are 14 residues in the CDR3. With 1 base removed from V and 4 bases from J, the gap between germline ends came to 10 bases. The sample consisted of peripheral blood, taken 28 days after the second AZD1222 dose. The chain is built from TRBV3-1 (or the pseudogene TRBV3-2) and TRBJ1-2; no clear D. The receptor was derived from an adult who received the AZD1222 COVID-19 vaccine. The CDR3 sequence: CASSQVKGSYGYTF. CDR3 nucleotides: TGTGCCAGCAGCCAAGTTAAGGGTTCCTATGGCTACACCTTC.